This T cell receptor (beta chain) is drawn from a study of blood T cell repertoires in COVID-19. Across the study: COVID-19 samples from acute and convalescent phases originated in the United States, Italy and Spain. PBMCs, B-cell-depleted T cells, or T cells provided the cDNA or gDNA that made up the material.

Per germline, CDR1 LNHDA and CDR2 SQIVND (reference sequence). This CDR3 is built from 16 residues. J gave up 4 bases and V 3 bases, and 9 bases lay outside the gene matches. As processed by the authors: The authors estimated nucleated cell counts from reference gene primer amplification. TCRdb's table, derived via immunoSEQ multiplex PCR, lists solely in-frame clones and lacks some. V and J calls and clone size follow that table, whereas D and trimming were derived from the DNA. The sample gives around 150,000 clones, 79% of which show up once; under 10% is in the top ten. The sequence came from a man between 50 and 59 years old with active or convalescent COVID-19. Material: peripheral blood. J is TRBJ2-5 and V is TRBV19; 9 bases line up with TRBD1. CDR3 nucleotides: TGTGCCAGTAGTATCAGTGGGGACAGGGTAGGAGAGACCCAGTACTTC. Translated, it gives CASSISGDRVGETQYF. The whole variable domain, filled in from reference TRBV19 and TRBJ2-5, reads DGGITQSPKYLFRKEGQNVTLSCEQNLNHDAMYWYRQDPGQGLRLIYYSQIVNDFQKGDIAEGYSVSREKKESFPLTVTSAQKNPTAFYLCASSISGDRVGETQYFGPGTRLLVL.